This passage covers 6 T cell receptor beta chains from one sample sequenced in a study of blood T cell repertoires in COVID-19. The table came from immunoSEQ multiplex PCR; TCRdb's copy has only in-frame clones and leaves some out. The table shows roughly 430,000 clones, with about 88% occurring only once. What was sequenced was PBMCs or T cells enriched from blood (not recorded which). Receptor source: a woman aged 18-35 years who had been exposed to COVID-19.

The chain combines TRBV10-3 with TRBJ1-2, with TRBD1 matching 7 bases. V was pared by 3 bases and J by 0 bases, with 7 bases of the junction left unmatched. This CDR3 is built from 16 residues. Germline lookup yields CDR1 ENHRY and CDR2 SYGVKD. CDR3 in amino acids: CAISDRVTGANYGYTF. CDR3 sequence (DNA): TGTGCCATCAGTGACCGCGTCACAGGGGCTAACTATGGCTACACCTTC.

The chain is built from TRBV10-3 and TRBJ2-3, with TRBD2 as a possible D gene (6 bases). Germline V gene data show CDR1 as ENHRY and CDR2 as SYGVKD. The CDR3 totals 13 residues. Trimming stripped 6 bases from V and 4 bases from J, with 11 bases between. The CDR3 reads CAIRELAADTQYF. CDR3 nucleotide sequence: TGTGCCATCAGGGAACTAGCCGCAGATACGCAGTATTTT.

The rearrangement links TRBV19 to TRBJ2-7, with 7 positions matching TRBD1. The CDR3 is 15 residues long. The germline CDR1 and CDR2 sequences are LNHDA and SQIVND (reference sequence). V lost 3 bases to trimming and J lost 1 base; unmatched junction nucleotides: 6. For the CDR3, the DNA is TGTGCCAGTAGTATCGGCCAGGGGGTTTCCTACGAGCAGTACTTC. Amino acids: CASSIGQGVSYEQYF.

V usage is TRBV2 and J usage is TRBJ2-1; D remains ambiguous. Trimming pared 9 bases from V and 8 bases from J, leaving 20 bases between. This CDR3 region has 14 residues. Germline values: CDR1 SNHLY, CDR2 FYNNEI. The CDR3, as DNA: TGTGCCAGTTGGAAAGGAGATCGGAGCGATGAGCAGTTCTTC. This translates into CASWKGDRSDEQFF.

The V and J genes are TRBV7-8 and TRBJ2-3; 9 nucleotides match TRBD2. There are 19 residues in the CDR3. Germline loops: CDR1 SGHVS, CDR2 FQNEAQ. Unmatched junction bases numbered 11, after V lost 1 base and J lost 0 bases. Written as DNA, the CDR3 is TGTGCCAGCAGCTTAGGCCTAGGCGGGGGGGTCTCTAGCACAGATACGCAGTATTTT. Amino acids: CASSLGLGGGVSSTDTQYF.

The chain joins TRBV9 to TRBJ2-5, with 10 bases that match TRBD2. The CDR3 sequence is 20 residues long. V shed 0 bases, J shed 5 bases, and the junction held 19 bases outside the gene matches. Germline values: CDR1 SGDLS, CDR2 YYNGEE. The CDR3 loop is CASSVGKSGGAGIMEETQYF. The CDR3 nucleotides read TGTGCCAGCAGCGTAGGAAAGAGCGGGGGGGCCGGTATCATGGAGGAGACCCAGTACTTC.